This T cell receptor (beta chain) appears in the sequencing data of a study of CD4+ T cells in melanoma. The protocol was immunoSEQ multiplex PCR, while the TCRdb copy is restricted to in-frame clones and leaves out a portion. The sample has about 140,000 clones; roughly 91% are singletons. The study's findings and limits: In melanoma, neoantigen-specific CD4+ T cells reportedly differed in differentiation state. A reported correlation linked neoantigen-specific CD4+ T cells to CD8+, macrophage and B cell function.

The CDR3 sequence is 13 residues long. Per germline, CDR1 SNHLY and CDR2 FYNNEI. V was clipped by 6 bases and J by 1 base, with 9 bases between them. As concerns this clone: The antigen is not known.

This clonotype was obtained from a human donor with melanoma. The genes are TRBV2 and TRBJ1-1; unclear D gene. CDR3 bases: TGTGCCAGCAGCGTGGCCAGGAACACTGAAGCTTTCTTT. Translation: CASSVARNTEAFF.